This T cell receptor beta chain was profiled in a study of T cell responses to AZD1222 COVID-19 vaccine. Clones were sequenced by immunoSEQ multiplex PCR, and TCRdb holds only the in-frame ones, with some missing. Counted here are around 79,000 clones, roughly 85% occurring once; the ten biggest clones make up around 1.5%. This TCR was sampled from an adult in good health. Here the sequenced sample was peripheral blood, taken on day 0 of AZD1222 vaccination.

The CDR3 sequence: CAWSRRSSGEQYF. DNA for the CDR3: TGTGCCTGGAGTAGGAGATCCTCTGGCGAGCAGTACTTC. The chain is built from TRBV30 and TRBJ2-7; D gene ambiguous. CDR1 is GTSNPN and CDR2 is SVGIG in the germline V gene (reference sequence). The germline V and J ends were trimmed by 2 bases and 6 bases, with 14 bases remaining between them. The CDR3 spans 13 residues.